This T cell receptor (beta chain) was obtained from a study of response to subunit inactivated influenza vaccine. The CDR3 has 15 residues. The V and J ends lost 6 bases and 0 bases, in that order; junction bases with no gene match: 3. TCRdb used MiXCR to reprocess the RT-PCR reads, holding one entry per CDR3 protein. The profile shows roughly 620,000 distinct CDR3 sequences, approximately 10% of them singletons. The data also belong to a second study, concerning T cells expressing NK-cell markers. Per that study: For TCR beta, cDNA was produced by 5'RACE template switching with UMIs. It was still unclear whether expanded NKG2C+ T cell clones were HCMV specific.

The sample here was PBMCs from blood, taken on the day of vaccination. This receptor was identified in a man aged 45-65 years who received an inactivated influenza vaccine. The rearrangement uses TRBV12-3 or TRBV12-4 and TRBJ2-1; 9 nucleotides line up with TRBD2. CDR3 sequence: CASRGLASSYNEQFF. CDR3 nucleotide sequence: TGTGCCAGCAGGGGACTAGCAAGCTCCTACAATGAGCAGTTCTTC.